These 2 T cell receptor beta chains were all obtained from the same sample, sequenced in a study of blood T cell repertoires in COVID-19. Assay used: immunoSEQ multiplex PCR; TCRdb lists only in-frame clones, some missing. The sample lists approximately 400,000 clones; approximately 77% were seen once. The sample comprised peripheral blood. Receptors were obtained from a human donor with acute or convalescent COVID-19. The donor label of this sample is uncertain.

With regard to this clone: This may be a read error: a much more frequent sequence differs by one nucleotide. The same CDR3 is also encoded by other DNA sequences in this sample. V is TRBV6-6 and J is TRBJ1-1; the D is unclear. The V end lost 6 bases, the J end lost 0 bases, and 8 bases lay between the germline ends. The CDR3 loop spans 13 amino acids. Per germline, CDR1 MNHNY and CDR2 SVGAGI (reference sequence). The CDR3 DNA is TGTGCCAGCAGCCCTACAGTGAACACTGAAGCTTTCTTT. Its protein product is CASSPTVNTEAFF.

This clone has only a few counts. The chain joins TRBV7-6 to TRBJ1-5, with a possible D match to TRBD1 (6 bases). The CDR3 spans 16 residues. V was trimmed by 2 bases and J by 3 bases, leaving 14 bases between them. Germline loops: CDR1 SGHVS, CDR2 FNYEAQ. As DNA, the CDR3 is TGTGCCAGCAGCTTACGGCAGGGGCCCTACAATCAGCCCCAGCATTTT. Protein sequence: CASSLRQGPYNQPQHF.